This TCR beta chain was sequenced during a study of T cells in Graves' hyperthyroidism and ophthalmopathy. Study observations and caveats: The model identified upcoming ophthalmopathy a median about 7.1 months ahead of onset.

RNA transcripts were the template for amplifying TCR beta CDR3 regions. With the HTBI primer set, the TCR CDR3 went through a first round of RT-PCR. TCRdb re-called the multiplex PCR reads with MiXCR, one entry per CDR3 protein. The sample includes around 620,000 distinct CDR3 sequences, about 16% seen only once; the top ten take about 3.8%. Stability of Graves' hyperthyroidism was defined as absent ophthalmopathy progression within 18 months. Diagnosis of hyperthyroidism was new in patients aged 18 to 65, and its duration was under 2 months. V was clipped by 1 base and J by 2 bases, with 12 bases between them. This CDR3 region has 15 residues. CDR1 is MDHEN, CDR2 SYDVKM, per germline. This clonotype was found many times. Its antigen is not identified.

The clonotype comes from a woman in her twenties or thirties with Graves' hyperthyroidism. The specimen was blood. The rearrangement joins TRBV28 to TRBJ2-7, with D possibly TRBD2 on 5 matching bases. DNA of the CDR3: TGTGCCAGCAGTTTATTGAGGGTGGGGACCTACGAGCAGTACTTC. Its protein is CASSLLRVGTYEQYF.